This entry concerns a single TCR beta chain. No antigen is known for it. No base-level quality is on record; no much larger clone is a single base apart. RNA was extracted using the RNeasy kit, and roughly 0.5 to 1 microgram was reverse transcribed with random hexamers. The immunoSEQ multiplex PCR assay, covering 54 Vbeta and 13 Jbeta segments, was used to amplify TCR beta CDR3 regions. Bias from PCR amplification was corrected by using a synthetic template baseline for primer optimization and for computational correction. The source study handled its data this way. Reads were annotated to V, D and J genes according to IMGT and were analyzed with immunoSEQ Analyzer, with only productive sequences retained. Clonality was calculated as one minus the Shannon entropy normalized by log2 of the number of productive unique sequences. Public and private clones were assessed among the 100 most prevalent clones of each patient and control. A clone was defined as Susac-specific if it was absent from the healthy and MS cohorts, from roughly 1,000 published viral clones and from other ImmuneACCESS disease sequences. TCRdb reprocessed the public reads (quality trimming at Q25 with fastp, clone calling with MiXCR) and kept in-frame beta chains. Each record represents a unique CDR3 protein, reported with the most common genes and DNA among its rows. In this record, the V and J calls reflect TCRdb's handling and not the investigators' own analysis. The sample table records some 150,000 distinct CDR3 sequences; about 94% of these occur just once. Together, the top ten hold more than 0.2% of the sample.

Peripheral blood CD8+ and CD4+ T cells from healthy donors, Susac syndrome patients and multiple sclerosis patients were profiled by high-throughput TCR beta sequencing. The multiple sclerosis controls were treatment-naive patients whose relapsing-remitting disease, either stable or active, fulfilled the revised McDonald criteria. Bulk CD8+ and CD4+ T cells were purified magnetically by negative isolation, whereas CD8+ TEMRA cells were enriched by FACS. Blood was collected in EDTA tubes and processed within 24 hours, with PBMCs isolated through density gradient centrifugation. PBMCs destined for TCR sequencing were cryopreserved in liquid nitrogen and later thawed in a 37 °C water bath. A purity of at least 90% was achieved for sorted or isolated CD4+, CD8+ and CD8+ TEMRA cells. This record comes from a study of CD8 T cells in Susac syndrome (dated by TCRdb to about 2019). As for the study more broadly: The study used repertoire sequencing to test whether antigen drove CD8+ T cell activation and differentiation in Susac syndrome. Clonality of the CD8+ T cell repertoire was compared between about a dozen healthy donors, approximately 14 Susac syndrome patients and roughly 15 multiple sclerosis patients.

The study at large found these results: The study acknowledged that relatively few individuals were included in the TCR sequencing and HLA analysis.

Inclusive of the bounding cysteine and phenylalanine, the CDR3 is 14 residues long. This entry keeps only the CDR3 DNA: 42 bases, framed from base 1. V sheds 0 bases and J sheds 6 bases, leaving 9 bases between their ends. Per the germline V gene (reference sequence), PRHDT is the CDR1 and FYEKMQ is the CDR2. The chain uses TRBV13 and TRBJ1-5; the D gene is not confidently resolved. This receptor was taken from a human donor with multiple sclerosis. The sequenced sample consisted of CD8+ T cells from PBMCs. Here is the DNA: TGTGCCAGCAGCTTAGGGGGTCGGCCTCAGCCCCAGCATTTT. Protein translation: CASSLGGRPQPQHF.